These 9 T cell receptor beta chains were all obtained from the same sample, sequenced in a study of blood T cell repertoires in COVID-19. TCRdb's table, derived via immunoSEQ multiplex PCR, lists solely in-frame clones and lacks some. The table lists 150,000 to 200,000 clones, 80% to 90% of them singletons. The specimen was peripheral blood. The receptors derive from a man aged 50 to 59 with active or convalescent COVID-19.

In this sample, this clone turned up once. The chain combines TRBV21-1 with TRBJ2-5; the table names TRBD2, a call not compared with the DNA. TRBV21-1 constitutes a pseudogene. The CDR3 is made up of 16 amino acids. The CDR3 is CASRRGGASKQETQYF. DNA of the CDR3: TGTGCCAGCAGAAGGGGCGGGGCATCGAAGCAAGAGACCCAGTACTTC.

This clone was picked up a small number of times. This sequence joins TRBV7-7 and TRBJ2-5, with D perhaps TRBD2 (6 bases). Germline assignment: CDR1 SSHAT and CDR2 FNYEAQ (reference sequence). Trimming took off 3 bases at V and 1 base at J, with 21 bases between the two ends. The CDR3 runs 18 residues. For the CDR3, the DNA is TGTGCCAGCAGCTTGGGTAGACTAGTTAGAGAGGCCCAAGAGACCCAGTACTTC. It is translated as CASSLGRLVREAQETQYF. The entire variable domain, with the rest obtained from reference TRBV7-7 and TRBJ2-5, is as follows: GAGVSQSPRYKVTKRGQDVTLRCDPISSHATLYWYQQALGQGPEFLTYFNYEAQPDKSGLPSDRFSAERPEGSISTLTIQRTEQRDSAMYRCASSLGRLVREAQETQYFGPGTRLLVL.

The sample holds a few counts of this clone. The V gene is TRBV4-1, the J gene TRBJ1-5, with TRBD1 matching over 7 bases. V gave up 2 bases and J gave up 5 bases; unmatched junction bases: 3. From germline, CDR1 is MGHRA and CDR2 YSYEKL. This CDR3 is built from 14 residues. The CDR3 here is CASSQTQGYQPQHF. The CDR3, as DNA: TGCGCCAGCAGCCAAACACAGGGGTATCAGCCCCAGCATTTT.

This clone was seen more than once but under ten times. The rearrangement links TRBV19 to TRBJ2-1; 15 bases fit TRBD2. V was clipped by 4 bases and J by 4 bases; unmatched bases: 5. The length of the CDR3 is 17 residues. CDR1 and CDR2 (germline): LNHDA, SQIVND (reference sequence). The CDR3 sequence: CASSSRTSGRAYNEQFF. CDR3 DNA: TGTGCCAGTAGTAGTCGGACTAGCGGGAGGGCGTACAATGAGCAGTTCTTC.

This clone was picked up one time. The chain employs TRBV18 and TRBJ1-4; 10 nucleotides align to TRBD1. The CDR3 runs to 14 residues. V lost 3 bases to trimming and J lost 8 bases; unmatched junction nucleotides: 3. Germline V CDR1 and CDR2: KGHSH, LQKENI. The CDR3 nucleotides read TGTGCCAGCTCACCTCCGGGACAGGGGGAAAAACTGTTTTTT. Protein sequence: CASSPPGQGEKLFF.

This clone was seen more than once but under ten times. The chain is built from TRBV28 and TRBJ1-1; D not certain. This CDR3 is built from 14 residues. The germline V gene encodes CDR1 MDHEN and CDR2 SYDVKM. V lost 3 bases to trimming and J lost 0 bases, with 8 bases between them. The CDR3 spells CASSLLAVNTEAFF. DNA of the CDR3: TGTGCCAGCAGTTTGTTGGCGGTGAACACTGAAGCTTTCTTT.

The chain joins TRBV7-2 to TRBJ1-6, with no clear D. The V end was cut by 1 base, the J end by 7 bases, with 8 bases between. The CDR3 has 14 residues. Looked up from germline, CDR1 is SGHTA and CDR2 is FQGNSA. The CDR3: CASSLVPRNSPLHF. Written as DNA, the CDR3 is TGTGCCAGCAGCTTAGTGCCGAGGAATTCACCCCTCCACTTT.

This clone was detected only once. The chain is built from TRBV3-1 (or the pseudogene TRBV3-2) and TRBJ1-1; possibly TRBD1 for D (5 bases). CDR3 size: 12 residues. The V gene lost 0 bases and the J gene lost 10 bases, with 9 bases spanning the gap. Germline V gene data show CDR1 as LGHDT and CDR2 as YNNKEL (reference sequence). The CDR3 DNA sequence: TGTGCCAGCAGCCAAGATTTGCAGGGAGCTTTCTTT. Encoded protein: CASSQDLQGAFF.

The rearrangement links TRBV4-1 to TRBJ1-4, with no clear D. Germline V gives CDR1 MGHRA, CDR2 YSYEKL. Trimming removed 0 bases from V and 4 bases from J, with 9 bases in between. This CDR3 region has 15 residues. DNA of the CDR3: TGCGCCAGCAGCCAAGAGTCGGGAAATAATGAAAAACTGTTTTTT. This gives the protein CASSQESGNNEKLFF.